A selection of T cell receptor beta chains follows, all from one sample in a study of CD8 T cells in Susac syndrome. TCRdb re-called the immunoSEQ multiplex PCR reads through MiXCR, storing one row per CDR3 protein. The sample shows about 120,000 distinct CDR3 sequences, just under 95% of them seen only once. Sequenced: CD8+ T cells from PBMCs. These receptors were obtained from a human donor with Susac syndrome. CDR3s leave out the opening cysteine and the closing phenylalanine or tryptophan. The D gene is left open where the match is weak.

V gene: TRBV24-1
D gene: NA
J gene: TRBJ2-3
CDR3 protein: ATSASGFSQY

V gene: TRBV29-1
D gene: NA
J gene: TRBJ2-1
CDR3 protein: SVNTDNEQF

V gene: TRBV29-1
D gene: NA
J gene: TRBJ2-2
CDR3 protein: SVGDKVNTGELF

V gene: TRBV20-1
D gene: TRBD2
J gene: TRBJ2-3
CDR3 protein: SARDSAGAYTDTQY

V gene: TRBV3-1
D gene: NA
J gene: TRBJ1-2
CDR3 protein: ASSPRRDYGYT

V gene: TRBV13
D gene: NA
J gene: TRBJ2-7
CDR3 protein: ASSLSERTYEQY

V gene: TRBV6-2/TRBV6-3
D gene: NA
J gene: TRBJ1-3
CDR3 protein: ASGSTGGGNTIY

V gene: TRBV13
D gene: NA
J gene: TRBJ2-5
CDR3 protein: ASSLGAFEETQY

V gene: TRBV7-9
D gene: NA
J gene: TRBJ2-7
CDR3 protein: ASSFRWDEQY

V gene: TRBV19
D gene: NA
J gene: TRBJ1-2
CDR3 protein: ASKAGKNYGYT

V gene: TRBV24-1
D gene: NA
J gene: TRBJ2-3
CDR3 protein: ATSERGDADTQY

V gene: TRBV6-2/TRBV6-3
D gene: TRBD2
J gene: TRBJ2-7
CDR3 protein: ASRQTSGGSYEQY

V gene: TRBV20-1
D gene: NA
J gene: TRBJ1-1
CDR3 protein: SALEPGGDTEAF

V gene: TRBV20-1
D gene: NA
J gene: TRBJ1-1
CDR3 protein: SARRDTEAF

V gene: TRBV29-1
D gene: NA
J gene: TRBJ1-3
CDR3 protein: SGWGNSGNTIY

V gene: TRBV27
D gene: NA
J gene: TRBJ1-1
CDR3 protein: ASSFANEAF

V gene: TRBV7-8
D gene: TRBD2
J gene: TRBJ2-3
CDR3 protein: ASSLEGSGGSDTQY

V gene: TRBV4-1
D gene: NA
J gene: TRBJ1-5
CDR3 protein: ASTLGGNSNQPQH

V gene: TRBV9
D gene: NA
J gene: TRBJ2-6
CDR3 protein: ASSVGTAAESGANVLT

V gene: TRBV12-3/TRBV12-4
D gene: NA
J gene: TRBJ1-2
CDR3 protein: ASVTPGSGYT

V gene: TRBV19
D gene: NA
J gene: TRBJ1-1
CDR3 protein: ASSMGANTEAF

V gene: TRBV29-1
D gene: NA
J gene: TRBJ2-7
CDR3 protein: SVVETHDSGYEQY

V gene: TRBV12-3/TRBV12-4
D gene: NA
J gene: TRBJ1-2
CDR3 protein: ASSLRGQGYT

V gene: TRBV29-1
D gene: NA
J gene: TRBJ1-4
CDR3 protein: SVVENEKLF

V gene: TRBV29-1
D gene: NA
J gene: TRBJ2-1
CDR3 protein: SVLGMNEQF

V gene: TRBV4-1
D gene: TRBD2
J gene: TRBJ2-5
CDR3 protein: ASSQTSGGWKTQY

V gene: TRBV5-1
D gene: NA
J gene: TRBJ2-7
CDR3 protein: ASSLERTVLEQY

V gene: TRBV3-1
D gene: NA
J gene: TRBJ2-1
CDR3 protein: ASSQVGDRNEQF

V gene: TRBV13
D gene: NA
J gene: TRBJ1-1
CDR3 protein: ASRGRWEAF

V gene: TRBV3-1
D gene: TRBD2
J gene: TRBJ2-7
CDR3 protein: ASSQDPGGSEQY

V gene: TRBV12-3/TRBV12-4
D gene: TRBD2
J gene: TRBJ2-3
CDR3 protein: ASRGLAGGIDTQY

V gene: TRBV27
D gene: NA
J gene: TRBJ2-6
CDR3 protein: ASTASSGANVLT

V gene: TRBV7-2
D gene: TRBD2
J gene: TRBJ2-2
CDR3 protein: ASSLSLAGGINTGELF

V gene: TRBV29-1
D gene: TRBD1
J gene: TRBJ1-3
CDR3 protein: SVQGAGNTIY

V gene: TRBV4-1
D gene: TRBD1
J gene: TRBJ2-2
CDR3 protein: ASSHQGQVNTGELF

V gene: TRBV27
D gene: NA
J gene: TRBJ1-2
CDR3 protein: ASSPKQGWTNYGYT

V gene: TRBV15
D gene: TRBD1
J gene: TRBJ2-7
CDR3 protein: ATSWDRESYEQY

V gene: TRBV20-1
D gene: TRBD1
J gene: TRBJ2-7
CDR3 protein: SAYRDRGTVSLNEQY

V gene: TRBV27
D gene: TRBD2
J gene: TRBJ2-1
CDR3 protein: ASSPAGFPGRV

V gene: TRBV25-1
D gene: NA
J gene: TRBJ1-1
CDR3 protein: ASSEIMNTEAF

V gene: TRBV27
D gene: NA
J gene: TRBJ1-2
CDR3 protein: ASSSSGYT